The 20 T cell receptor beta chains below come from one sample, sequenced in a study of cytomegalovirus exposure and HLA in healthy donors. PCR was performed using 60 Vbeta and 13 Jbeta primers. The repertoire was sequenced with immunoSEQ multiplex PCR; TCRdb's copy has only in-frame clones and lacks some. The sample holds roughly 120,000 clones. The source material was PBMCs. The receptors originated from a man aged 30 to 39 in good health and CMV-seronegative.

This sequence joins TRBV6-6 and TRBJ2-7; TRBD1 matches 8 bases. Germline V gene data show CDR1 as MNHNY and CDR2 as SVGAGI (reference sequence). V shed 8 bases and J 2 bases; nucleotides not matched to a gene: 8. The CDR3 has 14 amino acids. The chain's CDR3 is CASGNRGYTYEQYF. Written as DNA, the CDR3 is TGTGCCAGCGGGAACAGGGGGTACACCTACGAGCAGTACTTC.

The rearrangement joins TRBV4-2 to TRBJ2-6; no clear D gene. The CDR3 is 16 amino acids. Germline V CDR1 and CDR2: LGHNA, YNFKEQ. V shed 1 base and J shed 4 bases, with 11 bases lying between them. Written as DNA, the CDR3 is TGTGCCAGCAGCCAAGCTGCAGATTCCGGGGCCAACGTCCTGACTTTC. Its protein is CASSQAADSGANVLTF.

The chain joins TRBV4-1 to TRBJ2-5; 10 bases line up with TRBD2. The J call may be in error: the DNA end matches TRBJ2-7 better. The CDR3 spans 15 residues. CDR1 is MGHRA and CDR2 is YSYEKL in the germline V gene. CDR3 sequence reads: CASSRPTSGTYEQYF. In DNA form, the CDR3 reads TGCGCCAGCAGCCGACCCACTAGCGGGACCTACGAGCAGTACTTC.

This chain joins TRBV5-6 and TRBJ2-5; the match to TRBD2 covers 7 bases. The CDR3 covers 16 residues. CDR1 is SGHDT, CDR2 YYEEEE, per germline. The junction had 11 bases not matched to a gene; V was cut back by 2 bases and J by 4 bases. CDR3 residues: CASSFLRAGDGETQYF. CDR3 DNA: TGTGCCAGCAGCTTCTTGAGGGCGGGGGATGGAGAGACCCAGTACTTC.

V gene TRBV5-5 combines with J gene TRBJ2-7; 8 bases align to TRBD1. This CDR3 spans 16 amino acids. CDR1 and CDR2 from the germline V gene are SGHKS and YYEKEE (reference sequence). Trimming removed 4 bases from V and 0 bases from J; junction bases left unmatched: 9. This CDR3 is CASSEPGQGSSYEQYF. CDR3 nucleotide sequence: TGTGCCAGCAGCGAGCCCGGACAGGGAAGCTCCTACGAGCAGTACTTC.

V usage is TRBV6-5 and J usage is TRBJ2-5; D remains unclear. Germline CDR1 MNHEY, CDR2 SVGAGI. The V gene lost 8 bases and the J gene lost 5 bases, with 15 bases spanning the gap. This CDR3 region has 13 residues. The CDR3 reads CASQRGGPETQYF. The DNA of the CDR3 is TGTGCCAGCCAGAGAGGCGGTCCGGAGACCCAGTACTTC.

For the CDR3, the DNA is TGTGCCAGCAGCCAAGGGACGGGAGGGCCTTCCTACGAGCAGTACTTC. Translation: CASSQGTGGPSYEQYF. The rearrangement joins TRBV4-2 to TRBJ2-7, with TRBD2 matching 8 bases. The CDR3 has 16 residues. V was pared by 1 base and J by 1 base, with 6 bases of the junction left unmatched. Germline V gene lookup returns CDR1 LGHNA and CDR2 YNFKEQ.

The rearrangement joins TRBV7-9 to TRBJ2-7; D may be TRBD2 (6 bases). In germline, CDR1 is SEHNR, CDR2 FQNEAQ (reference sequence). The CDR3 totals 14 residues. V shed 5 bases and J shed 3 bases, with 14 bases lying between them. CDR3 protein: CASSPGLPSYEQYF. The CDR3 DNA sequence: TGTGCCAGCAGCCCGGGACTCCCTAGCTACGAGCAGTACTTC.

This chain joins TRBV9 and TRBJ2-6; D perhaps matches TRBD1 (5 bases). V lost 0 bases and J lost 2, with 6 bases in between. CDR3 length: 15 residues. Germline CDR1 SGDLS, CDR2 YYNGEE. CDR3 in DNA: TGTGCCAGCAGCGTAGTAGGGGCTGGGGCCAACGTCCTGACTTTC. Protein product: CASSVVGAGANVLTF.

This chain connects TRBV5-8 to TRBJ2-6, with 9 bases matching TRBD1. There are 18 residues in the CDR3. Trimming removed 2 bases from V and 2 bases from J; junction bases left unmatched: 8. The germline V gene has CDR1 SGHTS and CDR2 YDEGEE. This CDR3 is CASSFRDRVSTGANVLTF. CDR3 coding DNA: TGTGCCAGCAGCTTCCGGGACAGGGTATCAACTGGGGCCAACGTCCTGACTTTC.

CDR3 sequence: CASSAGVLSGNTIYF. Written as DNA, the CDR3 is TGTGCCAGCAGTGCCGGGGTTCTCTCTGGAAACACCATATATTTT. The chain recombines TRBV6-5 with TRBJ1-3; no definite D call. V was clipped by 5 bases and J by 0 bases, with 11 bases between them. CDR1 and CDR2 from the germline V gene are MNHEY and SVGAGI. There are 15 residues in the CDR3.

This chain connects TRBV27 to TRBJ2-3; a possible D gene is TRBD2 (5 bases). CDR1 and CDR2 from the germline V gene are MNHEY and SMNVEV (reference sequence). V shed 4 bases and J shed 6 bases, with 14 bases lying between them. This CDR3 contains 14 residues. The CDR3 is CASSSQTGWDTQYF. The CDR3 DNA reads TGTGCCAGCAGTTCTCAAACGGGGTGGGATACGCAGTATTTT.

V and J are TRBV6-4 and TRBJ2-1; 12 nucleotides agree with TRBD2. V trimming: 6 bases; J trimming: 6 bases; junction bases outside the gene matches: 15. CDR3 length: 18 amino acids. Germline V lookup: CDR1 MRHNA, CDR2 SNTAGT. CDR3 nucleotides: TGTGCCAGCAGAGATCGACTAGCGGGAGAGCCAGCATGCAATGAGCAGTTCTTC. Translated: CASRDRLAGEPACNEQFF.

The CDR3 spells CASRSRGTAYGYTF. CDR3 nucleotides: TGTGCCAGCAGGTCCAGGGGGACGGCCTATGGCTACACCTTC. The rearrangement links TRBV6-5 to TRBJ1-2, with TRBD1 matching 7 bases. The germline V gene has CDR1 MNHEY and CDR2 SVGAGI. The CDR3 sequence is 14 residues long. Trimming removed 6 bases from V and 4 bases from J; junction bases left unmatched: 8.

The chain couples TRBV5-1 to TRBJ2-1; 8 bases line up with TRBD2. V shed 4 bases and J 0 bases; nucleotides not matched to a gene: 18. Germline CDR1 and CDR2: SGHRS and YFSETQ. The CDR3 covers 20 residues. The CDR3 sequence is CASSRPLMREAPSSYNEQFF. CDR3 DNA sequence: TGCGCCAGCAGCCGCCCCCTAATGCGGGAGGCTCCGAGCTCCTACAATGAGCAGTTCTTC.

V usage is TRBV7-9 and J usage is TRBJ1-4; D is unresolved. The CDR3 has 15 residues. V lost 2 bases and J lost 7, with 14 bases in between. From germline, CDR1 is SEHNR and CDR2 FQNEAQ (reference sequence). CDR3 residues: CASSLLSGLGEKLFF. The CDR3 DNA is TGTGCCAGCAGCTTACTCTCCGGGTTGGGTGAAAAACTGTTTTTT.

This chain joins TRBV27 and TRBJ1-6; 7 nucleotides match TRBD1. Germline V gene lookup returns CDR1 MNHEY and CDR2 SMNVEV (reference sequence). J gave up 6 bases and V 2 bases, and 7 bases lay outside the gene matches. This CDR3 comprises 16 residues. The CDR3: CASSLGAGGSNSPLHF. The CDR3 nucleotides are TGTGCCAGCAGTTTAGGGGCAGGGGGTTCTAATTCACCCCTCCACTTT.

This chain joins TRBV11-2 and TRBJ1-1, with a tentative D call TRBD1 (5 bases). V lost 1 base to trimming and J lost 4 bases, with 10 bases between them. This CDR3 comprises 14 residues. Looked up from germline, CDR1 is SGHAT and CDR2 is FQNNGV. This chain's CDR3 is CASSLGAGLTEAFF. CDR3 bases: TGTGCCAGCAGCTTAGGCGCAGGGCTCACTGAAGCTTTCTTT.

V usage is TRBV7-2 and J usage is TRBJ2-3; TRBD2 matches 10 bases. V lost 2 bases to trimming and J lost 1 base; unmatched junction nucleotides: 3. The CDR3 totals 16 residues. Per the germline V gene, CDR1 is SGHTA and CDR2 is FQGNSA. The CDR3 spells CASSLQGTSGTDTQYF. The CDR3 nucleotides are TGTGCCAGCAGCTTACAGGGGACTAGCGGCACAGATACGCAGTATTTT.

V gene TRBV7-2 combines with J gene TRBJ2-7; possible D gene TRBD1, 5 bases. Trimming shortened V by 0 bases and J by 2 bases, and 11 bases separated the two germline ends. This CDR3 spans 15 amino acids. The V gene's germline CDR1 is SGHTA and CDR2 FQGNSA. The chain's CDR3 is CASSLARAATYEQYF. In DNA, the CDR3 is TGTGCCAGCAGCTTAGCCAGGGCGGCCACCTACGAGCAGTACTTC. Full variable domain (remainder filled in from reference TRBV7-2 and TRBJ2-7): GAGVSQSPSNKVTEKGKDVELRCDPISGHTALYWYRQSLGQGLEFLIYFQGNSAPDKSGLPSDRFSAERTGGSVSTLTIQRTQQEDSAVYLCASSLARAATYEQYFGPGTRLTVT.